Each of the 28 T cell receptor beta chains below was sequenced from the same sample in a study of regulatory T cells in long-lasting Graves disease. Relying on iRepertoire HTBI primers and Arm-PCR of CDR3 regions, the team built TCR beta libraries. MiXCR, applied by TCRdb to the multiplex PCR reads, yields one record per CDR3 protein. This table has 310,000 or so distinct CDR3 sequences, approximately 20% appearing once. Indicated time point: persistent/refractory GD, antithyroid drugs over 5 years with positive TRAb. There was RNA extracted from PBMCs, and the TCR library was made from it. The sample here was peripheral blood mononuclear cells (PBMCs), taken when the disease was refractory, from a patient treated with antithyroid drugs. The source of these receptors is a female donor with Graves disease.

Many counts were recorded for this clonotype. The J gene is TRBJ1-5, the V gene TRBV28, with D possibly TRBD1 on 5 matching bases. The CDR3 consists of 18 residues. V lost 7 bases, J lost 0 bases, and 22 bases lay in between. The V gene's germline CDR1 is MDHEN and CDR2 SYDVKM. The CDR3 protein is CASNPDRHQPYSNQPQHF. DNA for the CDR3: TGTGCCAGCAACCCAGACAGACATCAGCCCTATAGCAATCAGCCCCAGCATTTT.

The chain has TRBV13 and TRBJ2-2; D unclear. V was shortened by 4 bases and J by 7 bases, with 10 bases between the two germline ends. This CDR3 is 13 amino acids long. Germline V gene sequence: CDR1 PRHDT, CDR2 FYEKMQ (reference sequence). CDR3 nucleotides: TGTGCCAGCAGCTCGCTTATCCTCGGGGAGCTGTTTTTT. It yields the protein CASSSLILGELFF.

The chain links TRBV5-1 to TRBJ1-1, with D possibly being TRBD1 (5 bases). The CDR3 runs to 17 residues. Germline CDR1 is SGHRS and CDR2 is YFSETQ. Trimming took 5 bases from V and 3 from J, leaving 23 bases between them. CDR3 nucleotide sequence: TGCGCCAGCAGTCGTATGCCTCCAGGGAGCTACGACACTGAAGCTTTCTTT. It codes for CASSRMPPGSYDTEAFF.

The rearrangement uses TRBV14 and TRBJ1-1, with D hard to call. V was clipped by 2 bases and J by 1 base, with 8 bases between them. This CDR3 contains 14 residues. The germline CDR1 and CDR2 sequences are SGHDN and FVKESK. CDR3 sequence: CASSQQAGNTEAFF. CDR3 nucleotides: TGTGCCAGCAGCCAACAGGCGGGGAACACTGAAGCTTTCTTT.

In its sample, this clonotype was seen a few times. The chain has TRBV20-1 and TRBJ2-7; 8 nucleotides match TRBD1. The CDR3 loop spans 13 amino acids. J lost 2 bases, V lost 6 bases, and 6 bases had no gene match. Germline V gene sequence: CDR1 DFQATT, CDR2 SNEGSKA (reference sequence). CDR3 sequence: CSAWTGPPYEQYF. The DNA of the CDR3 is TGCAGTGCGTGGACAGGGCCTCCCTACGAGCAGTACTTC.

The chain combines TRBV18 with TRBJ2-7; D might be TRBD1 or TRBD2, each matching 5 bases. V was shortened by 3 bases and J by 7 bases, with 19 bases between the two germline ends. CDR1 and CDR2 (germline): KGHSH, LQKENI. CDR3 length equals 15 residues. The DNA of the CDR3 is TGTGCCAGCTCACCTACCGGGACCTTTCTGTATGAGCAGTACTTC. This codes for CASSPTGTFLYEQYF.

Only a few counts were recorded for this clonotype. The chain couples TRBV28 to TRBJ2-7; D call uncertain. Deletions cut 6 bases from V and 3 bases from J, with 15 bases between. The CDR3 is 14 amino acids. Per the germline V gene, CDR1 is MDHEN and CDR2 is SYDVKM. CDR3 sequence: CASSNSLALYEQYF. The CDR3, as DNA: TGTGCCAGCAGCAACTCCCTGGCCCTCTACGAGCAGTACTTC.

This clonotype showed up just a few times. The chain uses TRBV7-9 and TRBJ2-5; D gene ambiguous. Between the trimmed V and J ends, which lost 7 bases and 2 bases, there was a span of 17 bases. The CDR3 totals 15 residues. Germline loops: CDR1 SEHNR, CDR2 FQNEAQ (reference sequence). The chain's CDR3 is CASIPKSGIQETQYF. The DNA of the CDR3 is TGTGCCAGCATCCCTAAATCGGGCATACAAGAGACCCAGTACTTC.

V and J are TRBV5-1 and TRBJ2-6, with TRBD2 matching 7 bases. The CDR3 sequence is 18 residues long. With V trimmed by 5 bases and J by 1 base, 12 bases remained unmatched. Per the germline V gene, CDR1 is SGHRS and CDR2 is YFSETQ. CDR3 coding DNA: TGCGCCAGCAGTCCCGGGGGAGGGGACTTTTCTGGGGCCAACGTCCTGACTTTC. Its translation: CASSPGGGDFSGANVLTF.

This clonotype was seen many times. The chain links TRBV20-1 to TRBJ1-2, with unresolved D. The germline V gene has CDR1 DFQATT and CDR2 SNEGSKA (reference sequence). Between the trimmed V and J ends, which lost 6 bases and 0 bases, there was a span of 14 bases. The CDR3 length is 14 residues. CDR3 sequence reads: CSAAPGPTNYGYTF. In nucleotides, the CDR3 is TGCAGTGCGGCGCCGGGCCCAACTAACTATGGCTACACCTTC.

This clonotype was seen a handful of times. J is TRBJ2-7 and V is TRBV7-2, with D possibly being TRBD1 or TRBD2 (5 bases each). Germline CDR1 reads SGHTA; CDR2 reads FQGNSA. The CDR3 length is 15 residues. Trimming removed 1 base from V and 4 bases from J, with 14 bases in between. CDR3 DNA sequence: TGTGCCAGCAGCTTAGGAGCAGGGAGCCCGTACGAGCAGTACTTC. Translation: CASSLGAGSPYEQYF.

J is TRBJ2-3 and V is TRBV2, with D maybe TRBD2 (5 bases). The CDR3 is 14 amino acids. The germline V gene has CDR1 SNHLY and CDR2 FYNNEI. Trimming cost V 4 bases and J 1 base, with 9 bases left between them. Written as DNA, the CDR3 is TGTGCCAGCAGTGGCAGCGGAGGCACAGATACGCAGTATTTT. Its translation is CASSGSGGTDTQYF. Looking up the rest from reference TRBV2 and TRBJ2-3 gives the full variable domain: EPEVTQTPSHQVTQMGQEVILRCVPISNHLYFYWYRQILGQKVEFLVSFYNNEISEKSEIFDDQFSVERPDGSNFTLKIRSTKLEDSAMYFCASSGSGGTDTQYFGPGTRLTVL.

Ten or more counts support this clonotype. This chain joins TRBV28 and TRBJ2-7; D uncertain. The germline V gene encodes CDR1 MDHEN and CDR2 SYDVKM. The CDR3 is made up of 14 amino acids. Trimming took off 1 base at V and 3 bases at J, with 10 bases between the two ends. The chain's CDR3 is CASSLFGQFYEQYF. In DNA, the CDR3 is TGTGCCAGCAGTTTATTCGGGCAGTTCTACGAGCAGTACTTC.

Ten or more counts support this clonotype. The chain couples TRBV3-1 to TRBJ1-2, with TRBD1 matching over 7 bases. V was clipped by 1 base and J by 4 bases; unmatched bases: 6. The CDR3 length is 15 residues. From germline, CDR1 is LGHDT and CDR2 YNNKEL (reference sequence). The CDR3 bases are TGTGCCAGCAGCCAAGTGGCCAGGGGGACCTATGGCTACACCTTC. This encodes CASSQVARGTYGYTF.

This chain joins TRBV7-3 and TRBJ2-1, with 8 bases identical to TRBD2. The CDR3 runs 16 residues. CDR1 and CDR2 (germline): SGHTA, FQGTGA. V was clipped by 1 base and J by 6 bases; unmatched bases: 8. The CDR3 DNA reads as TGTGCCAGCAGCTTAAAGGGACTAGTGGGGGTCAATGAGCAGTTCTTC. Its protein product is CASSLKGLVGVNEQFF.

V gene TRBV6-2 or TRBV6-3 combines with J gene TRBJ2-2, with TRBD2 identical over 10 bases. CDR1 is MNHEY and CDR2 is SVGEGT in the germline V gene. The V and J ends lost 2 bases and 5 bases, in that order; junction bases with no gene match: 14. The CDR3 totals 19 residues. The CDR3 here is CASSYKGATASGSTGELFF. The CDR3 DNA follows: TGTGCCAGCAGTTACAAGGGGGCGACGGCTAGCGGGAGTACCGGGGAGCTGTTTTTT.

This rearrangement joins TRBV9 to TRBJ2-7; 8 bases map to TRBD2. The CDR3 is 16 amino acids. V trimming: 0 bases; J trimming: 4 bases; junction bases outside the gene matches: 9. Germline values: CDR1 SGDLS, CDR2 YYNGEE. The CDR3 reads CASSVGGSSGYYEQYF. The CDR3 DNA follows: TGTGCCAGCAGCGTAGGTGGGTCTAGCGGGTATTACGAGCAGTACTTC.

The sample holds many counts of this clonotype. The J gene is TRBJ1-6, the V gene TRBV12-3 or TRBV12-4, with TRBD1 matching over 7 bases. The CDR3 length is 15 residues. The V segment lost 5 bases and the J segment 7 bases; nucleotides outside the gene matches: 8. CDR3 sequence (DNA): TGTGCCAGCAGTCGACAGGGCGTAGAGAATTCACCCCTCCACTTT. Translating it yields CASSRQGVENSPLHF.

Only a few counts were recorded for this clonotype. The rearrangement uses TRBV4-3 and TRBJ2-2; D is perhaps TRBD2 (5 bases). Trimming took off 0 bases at V and 4 bases at J, with 15 bases between the two ends. Per germline, CDR1 LGHNA and CDR2 YSLEER. The CDR3 totals 17 residues. The CDR3 DNA reads TGCGCCAGCAGCCAAGATCGCCCGGTACGGGGCACCGGGGAGCTGTTTTTT. This translates into CASSQDRPVRGTGELFF.

This clonotype was counted at least ten times. The chain joins TRBV3-1 to TRBJ2-7; D is uncertain. V was clipped by 1 base and J by 6 bases, with 7 bases between them. There are 12 residues in the CDR3. CDR1 and CDR2 from the germline V gene are LGHDT and YNNKEL (reference sequence). The CDR3 nucleotides are TGTGCCAGCAGCCAAGTTAATCGCGAGCAGTACTTC. Translation: CASSQVNREQYF.

The chain has TRBV9 and TRBJ2-7; D gene ambiguous. The V end lost 4 bases, the J end lost 1 base, and 12 bases lay between the germline ends. Germline lookup yields CDR1 SGDLS and CDR2 YYNGEE. CDR3 length: 14 residues. The CDR3 protein is CASSLRLGSYEQYF. The CDR3 region has the DNA TGTGCCAGCAGCTTAAGGCTAGGATCCTACGAGCAGTACTTC.

The table lists this clonotype with a few counts. The rearrangement uses TRBV30 and TRBJ2-5; TRBD1 is a possible D gene (5 bases). Germline CDR1 GTSNPN, CDR2 SVGIG (reference sequence). There are 13 residues in the CDR3. V gave up 1 base and J gave up 1 base, with 7 bases separating them. The CDR3 sequence: CAWSDRIQETQYF. Written as DNA, the CDR3 is TGTGCCTGGAGTGACAGGATCCAAGAGACCCAGTACTTC.

This sequence joins TRBV18 and TRBJ1-1, with a weak D call TRBD1 (5 bases). CDR1 is KGHSH, CDR2 LQKENI, per germline. The CDR3 covers 13 residues. V lost 8 bases and J 0 bases, leaving 10 bases between the germline ends. The CDR3, as DNA: TGTGCCAGCCTCGCGGGACTGAACACTGAAGCTTTCTTT. Amino acids: CASLAGLNTEAFF.

This clonotype showed up many times. This rearrangement joins TRBV28 to TRBJ2-5, with 8 bases identical to TRBD2. Germline assignment: CDR1 MDHEN and CDR2 SYDVKM. The CDR3 has 16 residues. J lost 1 base, V lost 5 bases, and 9 bases had no gene match. The CDR3 DNA is TGTGCCAGCAGTCCCCGGGAGGGGGAGGTCCAAGAGACCCAGTACTTC. Its translation is CASSPREGEVQETQYF.

This clonotype has just a few counts. This chain connects TRBV6-2 or TRBV6-3 to TRBJ2-7; possible D gene TRBD1, 6 bases. The CDR3 spans 15 residues. Germline assignment: CDR1 MNHEY and CDR2 SVGEGT. Deletions cut 2 bases from V and 2 bases from J, with 13 bases between. CDR3 nucleotides: TGTGCCAGCAGTTACAGAGGACAGAAGGCCTACGAGCAGTACTTC. Protein sequence: CASSYRGQKAYEQYF.

This clonotype showed up just a few times. The chain employs TRBV19 and TRBJ1-1; TRBD1 is a possible D gene (6 bases). Germline values: CDR1 LNHDA, CDR2 SQIVND (reference sequence). The CDR3 has 13 residues. V lost 5 bases, J lost 3 bases, and 10 bases lay in between. DNA for the CDR3: TGTGCCAGTAGTCAGGGGAAGCACACTGAAGCTTTCTTT. Its protein product is CASSQGKHTEAFF.

Details on this clonotype: One junction end disagrees with the germline gene, perhaps due to a read error. V gene TRBV6-4 combines with J gene TRBJ2-7; the D gene could be TRBD1 or TRBD2 (5 bases each). CDR1 is MRHNA, CDR2 SNTAGT, per germline. This CDR3 is 15 amino acids long. In nucleotides, the CDR3 is TGTGCCAGCAGTTACTCCGGGGCAGGCTCCTACGAGCAGTACTTC. Its protein is CASSYSGAGSYEQYF.

The chain couples TRBV30 to TRBJ1-5, with TRBD1 identical over 7 bases. The CDR3 is 13 amino acids. Germline-derived CDR1 and CDR2 are GTSNPN and SVGIG (reference sequence). The trim removed 3 bases at V and 7 bases at J, leaving 6 bases unmatched. For the CDR3, the DNA is TGTGCCTGGAGCCTTCCAGGGGGACAGCCCCAGCATTTT. Translating it yields CAWSLPGGQPQHF.